Listed here are 27 T cell receptor beta chains from one sample, sequenced in a study of T cells in localized non-small cell lung cancer. Here immunoSEQ multiplex PCR was the method, and the copy in TCRdb shows in-frame clones only, minus some. The sample holds approximately 30,000 clones, 85% to 90% seen once. The material sequenced was peripheral blood, taken before any cancer treatment. These receptors were obtained from a woman between 18 and 50 years old with stage I lung adenocarcinoma.

The V call is TRBV9, the J call TRBJ2-7; the D call may be TRBD1 or TRBD2 (6 bases each). The germline V and J ends were trimmed by 4 bases and 5 bases, with 19 bases remaining between them. The CDR3 loop spans 15 amino acids. Germline values: CDR1 SGDLS, CDR2 YYNGEE. The CDR3 DNA is TGTGCCAGCAGCCCCCCCCGGGGGCGGGTTCACGAGCAGTACTTC. It codes for CASSPPRGRVHEQYF.

J is TRBJ2-7 and V is TRBV7-2, with 16 nucleotides matching TRBD2. Germline V gene sequence: CDR1 SGHTA, CDR2 FQGNSA. The CDR3 contains 17 residues. The J segment lost 4 bases and the V segment lost 5 bases, leaving 8 bases of the junction unmatched. This chain's CDR3 is CASSPPGLAGGPYEQYF. As DNA, the CDR3 is TGTGCCAGCAGCCCTCCGGGACTAGCGGGAGGGCCTTACGAGCAGTACTTC.

The genes are TRBV4-1 and TRBJ2-7; D is tentatively TRBD1 or TRBD2 (6 bases each). The CDR3 totals 17 residues. Germline V gene data show CDR1 as MGHRA and CDR2 as YSYEKL. Trimming removed 4 bases from V and 6 bases from J, with 25 bases in between. The CDR3 DNA is TGCGCCAGCAGCCGGACTGTACGTGGGGGGCGCGGGATCGAGCAGTACTTC. As protein: CASSRTVRGGRGIEQYF.

The chain joins TRBV29-1 to TRBJ1-1, with D perhaps TRBD1 (6 bases). The CDR3 extends over 15 amino acids. Germline V gene lookup returns CDR1 SQVTM and CDR2 ANQGSEA. V lost 7 bases and J 5 bases, leaving 23 bases between the germline ends. The CDR3 region has the DNA TGCAGCGCTGGCCCTTCCCCTCTCACAGGGACTGAAGCTTTCTTT. It is translated as CSAGPSPLTGTEAFF.

V and J are TRBV7-6 and TRBJ1-5; D may be TRBD1 (5 bases). Deletions cut 0 bases from V and 5 bases from J, with 11 bases between. CDR3 length: 15 residues. Germline CDR1 reads SGHVS; CDR2 reads FNYEAQ. CDR3 region: CASSLATGGDQPQHF. For the CDR3, the DNA is TGTGCCAGCAGCTTAGCAACAGGAGGGGATCAGCCCCAGCATTTT.

This clone was counted a single time. The gene calls are TRBV6-5 and TRBJ2-7; TRBD2 matches at 9 bases. The CDR3 runs to 16 residues. Germline CDR1 MNHEY, CDR2 SVGAGI. Trimming removed 0 bases from V and 2 bases from J; junction bases left unmatched: 5. CDR3 sequence (DNA): TGTGCCAGCAGTTACTCGTCTAGCGGGGATGCCTACGAGCAGTACTTC. It yields the protein CASSYSSSGDAYEQYF.

The chain links TRBV27 to TRBJ2-3, with D tentatively TRBD2 (6 bases). V was clipped by 3 bases and J by 7 bases, with 14 bases between them. This CDR3 has 14 residues. Germline V gives CDR1 MNHEY, CDR2 SMNVEV (reference sequence). The CDR3 spells CASSLGGPLNTQYF. CDR3 nucleotide sequence: TGTGCCAGCAGTTTGGGGGGTCCCTTGAATACGCAGTATTTT.

This clone was seen a single time. CDR3 loop: CACQDSSTDTQYF. The CDR3 coding sequence is TGTGCCTGCCAGGACAGCAGCACAGATACGCAGTATTTT. This rearrangement joins TRBV6-6 to TRBJ2-3; D perhaps matches TRBD1 (6 bases). V lost 11 bases to trimming and J lost 0 bases, with 12 bases between them. The CDR3 spans 13 residues. Germline CDR1 reads MNHNY; CDR2 reads SVGAGI (reference sequence).

The chain links TRBV29-1 to TRBJ2-2; maybe TRBD1 (6 bases). Trimming cost V 4 bases and J 5 bases, with 8 bases left between them. Germline CDR1 is SQVTM and CDR2 is ANQGSEA. The CDR3 is 12 residues long. This chain's CDR3 is CSVGGQTGELFF. The CDR3 DNA follows: TGCAGCGTTGGAGGACAGACCGGGGAGCTGTTTTTT.

In this sample, this clone turned up a few times. The chain recombines TRBV5-1 with TRBJ1-1; D is unclear. The length of the CDR3 is 13 residues. V lost 4 bases, J lost 4 bases, and 11 bases lay in between. Germline V gene sequence: CDR1 SGHRS, CDR2 YFSETQ. CDR3 sequence: CASSPFSSTEAFF. The CDR3 bases are TGCGCCAGCAGCCCCTTTTCGAGCACTGAAGCTTTCTTT.

The rearrangement joins TRBV5-1 to TRBJ2-7; D tentatively reads TRBD1 or TRBD2 (5 bases each). Trimming took off 0 bases at V and 0 bases at J, with 13 bases between the two ends. Germline CDR1 is SGHRS and CDR2 is YFSETQ. The CDR3 is 16 amino acids. The CDR3 DNA follows: TGCGCCAGCAGCTTGGGGCAGGGACGGGACTCCTACGAGCAGTACTTC. Residues: CASSLGQGRDSYEQYF. The full variable domain, rest sourced from reference TRBV5-1 and TRBJ2-7, is KAGVTQTPRYLIKTRGQQVTLSCSPISGHRSVSWYQQTPGQGLQFLFEYFSETQRNKGNFPGRFSGRQFSNSRSEMNVSTLELGDSALYLCASSLGQGRDSYEQYFGPGTRLTVT.

The V call is TRBV11-2, the J call TRBJ2-2; 15 nucleotides align to TRBD2. CDR3 length equals 17 residues. Germline CDR1 SGHAT, CDR2 FQNNGV. The V and J ends lost 2 bases and 5 bases, in that order; junction bases with no gene match: 3. CDR3 region: CASSLPGLAGGTGELFF. CDR3 coding DNA: TGTGCCAGCAGCTTACCTGGACTAGCGGGGGGGACCGGGGAGCTGTTTTTT.

On this clone: At one of its ends the junction is not consistent with the germline gene, which may arise from a read error. This chain connects TRBV30 to TRBJ1-6; unclear D gene. This CDR3 contains 15 residues. Germline values: CDR1 GTSNPN, CDR2 SVGIG (reference sequence). The CDR3 spells CAWRKGTRVNSPLHF. As DNA, the CDR3 is TGTGCGTGGAGGAAGGGTACACGGGTAAATTCACCCCTCCACTTT. Filled out from reference TRBV30 and TRBJ1-6, the complete variable domain reads SQTIHQWPATLVQPVGSPLSLECTVEGTSNPNLYWYRQAAGRGLQLLFYSVGIGQISSEVPQNLSASRPQDRQFILSSKKLLLSDSGFYLCAWRKGTRVNSPLHFGNGTRLTVT.

The chain employs TRBV5-1 and TRBJ2-3; no reliable D call. V lost 1 base to trimming and J lost 2 bases, with 5 bases between them. Germline values: CDR1 SGHRS, CDR2 YFSETQ. The length of the CDR3 is 13 residues. The CDR3 sequence: CASSLFVTDTQYF. The CDR3 DNA follows: TGCGCCAGCAGCTTGTTTGTCACAGATACGCAGTATTTT.

The V and J genes are TRBV7-3 and TRBJ2-3; no definite D call. CDR3 length equals 15 residues. From germline, CDR1 is SGHTA and CDR2 FQGTGA. V shed 1 base and J shed 3 bases, with 11 bases lying between them. The CDR3 here is CASSLNEVPTDTQYF. The CDR3 DNA sequence: TGTGCCAGCAGCTTAAACGAAGTACCAACAGATACGCAGTATTTT.

The chain's CDR3 is CASSLSGTGKNIQYF. The CDR3 nucleotides read TGTGCCAGCAGTCTTTCCGGGACAGGGAAAAACATTCAGTACTTC. The chain employs TRBV5-6 and TRBJ2-4, with 9 bases matching TRBD1. The CDR3 contains 15 residues. Germline-derived CDR1 and CDR2 are SGHDT and YYEEEE. Trimming cost V 5 bases and J 4 bases; bases outside gene matches: 7.

This clone was observed once. This chain connects TRBV6-1 to TRBJ1-4; the match to TRBD1 covers 7 bases. This CDR3 region has 14 residues. The germline CDR1 and CDR2 sequences are MNHNS and SASEGT. With 3 bases clipped from V and 8 bases from J, the junction kept 6 bases outside the gene matches. This CDR3 is CASSETGRGEKLFF. Written as DNA, the CDR3 is TGTGCCAGCAGTGAGACAGGGAGGGGGGAAAAACTGTTTTTT.

The chain uses TRBV7-2 and TRBJ1-1; D is possibly TRBD1 (5 bases). CDR3 length: 14 residues. Germline CDR1 SGHTA, CDR2 FQGNSA. V lost 3 bases to trimming and J lost 6 bases, with 14 bases between them. CDR3 region: CASSFAGSRSEAFF. CDR3 sequence (DNA): TGTGCCAGCAGCTTCGCAGGGTCGAGATCTGAAGCTTTCTTT. Full variable domain (rest looked up from reference TRBV7-2 and TRBJ1-1): GAGVSQSPSNKVTEKGKDVELRCDPISGHTALYWYRQSLGQGLEFLIYFQGNSAPDKSGLPSDRFSAERTGGSVSTLTIQRTQQEDSAVYLCASSFAGSRSEAFFGQGTRLTVV.

A single count supports this clone. The chain employs TRBV19 and TRBJ1-3, with no clear D. V lost 6 bases to trimming and J lost 0 bases, with 12 bases between them. CDR3 length: 15 residues. Germline CDR1 reads LNHDA; CDR2 reads SQIVND (reference sequence). The chain's CDR3 is CASRDPTDSGNTIYF. CDR3 DNA sequence: TGTGCCAGTAGAGACCCGACGGACTCTGGAAACACCATATATTTT.

The chain links TRBV30 to TRBJ2-3; D is uncertain. Between the trimmed V and J ends, which lost 1 base and 4 bases, there was a span of 6 bases. The CDR3 runs to 12 residues. Germline V CDR1 and CDR2: GTSNPN, SVGIG (reference sequence). CDR3 bases: TGTGCCTGGAGTGGCCTTCCAGATACGCAGTATTTT. Residues: CAWSGLPDTQYF.

This clone occurred once. The J gene is TRBJ2-6, the V gene TRBV7-8, with D tentatively TRBD1 (5 bases). In germline, CDR1 is SGHVS, CDR2 FQNEAQ. This CDR3 comprises 15 residues. V lost 8 bases, J lost 0 bases, and 11 bases lay in between. The CDR3 spells CASRRQFSGANVLTF. DNA for the CDR3: TGTGCCAGCCGAAGACAGTTCTCTGGGGCCAACGTCCTGACTTTC.

The table lists this clone with a few counts. The chain links TRBV19 to TRBJ2-2; no firm D call. V lost 5 bases to trimming and J lost 5 bases, with 6 bases between them. CDR3 size: 12 residues. The germline V gene encodes CDR1 LNHDA and CDR2 SQIVND (reference sequence). The CDR3 reads CASSVNTGELFF. CDR3 bases: TGTGCCAGTAGTGTGAATACCGGGGAGCTGTTTTTT.

The CDR3 region is CSVNGGDEKLFF. The CDR3 DNA sequence: TGCAGCGTTAATGGGGGTGATGAAAAACTGTTTTTT. V usage is TRBV29-1 and J usage is TRBJ1-4, with D perhaps TRBD1 (5 bases). The CDR3 runs 12 residues. From germline, CDR1 is SQVTM and CDR2 ANQGSEA. V lost 5 bases and J 6 bases, leaving 10 bases between the germline ends.

The CDR3 loop reads CASSPGQKFYEQYF. CDR3 nucleotide sequence: TGCGCCAGCAGCCCCGGACAGAAGTTCTACGAGCAGTACTTC. The rearrangement links TRBV4-1 to TRBJ2-7; D perhaps matches TRBD1 (6 bases). The CDR3 sequence is 14 residues long. V gave up 4 bases and J gave up 3 bases, with 13 bases separating them. The germline gives CDR1 MGHRA, CDR2 YSYEKL.

J is TRBJ2-1 and V is TRBV2; possible D gene TRBD2, 6 bases. V lost 8 bases to trimming and J lost 9 bases, with 17 bases between them. CDR3 length: 13 residues. Germline V gene lookup returns CDR1 SNHLY and CDR2 FYNNEI. CDR3 DNA sequence: TGTGCCAGCCGGGGCCTTACTAGCTTTGAGCAGTTCTTC. Translated, it gives CASRGLTSFEQFF.

The CDR3 is CASSYSGNQPETQYF. In DNA, the CDR3 is TGTGCCAGCAGTTACTCGGGAAACCAGCCAGAGACCCAGTACTTC. The chain joins TRBV6-5 to TRBJ2-5; D uncertain. Trimming removed 0 bases at V and 4 bases at J, with 12 bases between. In germline, CDR1 is MNHEY, CDR2 SVGAGI. The CDR3 extends over 15 amino acids.

The chain combines TRBV30 with TRBJ1-4; TRBD1 matches 8 bases. The CDR3 length is 13 residues. Germline values: CDR1 GTSNPN, CDR2 SVGIG (reference sequence). This chain's CDR3 is CAGQGAANEKLFF. As DNA, the CDR3 is TGTGCAGGACAGGGTGCGGCTAATGAAAAACTGTTTTTT.